This record looks at one T cell receptor beta chain sequence and its context. Its antigen is currently not known. A junction end diverges from the germline sequence, so it may reflect a read error. The cysteine opens and the phenylalanine closes a CDR3 of 15 amino acids. Left in the record is the CDR3 DNA by itself, 45 bases read in frame from the first base. In the germline V gene, CDR1 corresponds to MNHEY and CDR2 to SVGEGT. The data were produced on an Illumina HiSeq 1500. The public reads were quality trimmed at Q25 with fastp and then assembled into clones with MiXCR by TCRdb, keeping productive beta chains. Rows are combined by CDR3 protein, so each entry shows the most common genes and DNA. Counted in this sample were almost 550,000 distinct CDR3 sequences; 15% to 20% of them appeared once. Roughly a quarter of the sample is held by the ten biggest clonotypes. These data originate in a study of T cell repertoires in cytomegalovirus infection (dated by TCRdb to between 2018 and 2020). Describing the broader study: Donor HLA type was relevant to the analysis, as public TCR beta signatures indicated carriage of CMV infection together with the matching HLA type.

The research as a whole found: Cumulative frequency of public TCR beta family members discriminated carriers of CMV infection plus the relevant HLA type in this cohort and an independent roughly 350-donor cohort. The ex vivo response was dominated by HLA-C-restricted CMV-specific TCR beta clonotypes, which also provided the single most frequent clonotype in two of eight donors.

The sequenced sample consisted of CD8+ T cells from PBMCs. In this chain, TRBV6-2 or TRBV6-3 is recombined with TRBJ1-5, with TRBD1 perhaps the D gene, on 5 matching bases. The clonotype originates from a human donor in good health (CMV status not recorded). Some clones in this sample may be carry-over from other donors' samples. The CDR3 reads CASSPQVASNQLQHF. The bases are TGTGCCAGCAGTCCACAGGTGGCTAGCAATCAGCTCCAGCATTTT.